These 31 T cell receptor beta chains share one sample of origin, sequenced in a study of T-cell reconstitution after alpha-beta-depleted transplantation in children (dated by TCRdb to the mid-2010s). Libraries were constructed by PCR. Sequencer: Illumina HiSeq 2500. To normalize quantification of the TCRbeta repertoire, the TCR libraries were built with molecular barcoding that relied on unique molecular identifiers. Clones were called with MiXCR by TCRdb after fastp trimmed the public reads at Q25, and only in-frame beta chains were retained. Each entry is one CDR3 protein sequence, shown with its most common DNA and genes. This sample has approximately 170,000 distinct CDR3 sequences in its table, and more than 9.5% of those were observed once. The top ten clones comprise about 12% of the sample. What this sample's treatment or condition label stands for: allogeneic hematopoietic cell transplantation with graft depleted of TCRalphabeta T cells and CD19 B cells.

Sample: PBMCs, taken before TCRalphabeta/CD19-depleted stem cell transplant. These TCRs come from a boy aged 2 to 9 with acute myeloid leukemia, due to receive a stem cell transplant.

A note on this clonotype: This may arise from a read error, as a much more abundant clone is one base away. The chain's CDR3 is CCARDRVWSNQPQHF. Written as DNA, the CDR3 is TGCTGTGCTAGAGACAGGGTTTGGAGCAATCAGCCCCAGCATTTT. The genes are TRBV20-1 and TRBJ1-5; 7 bases match TRBD1. This CDR3 has 15 residues. Germline lookup yields CDR1 DFQATT and CDR2 SNEGSKA (reference sequence).

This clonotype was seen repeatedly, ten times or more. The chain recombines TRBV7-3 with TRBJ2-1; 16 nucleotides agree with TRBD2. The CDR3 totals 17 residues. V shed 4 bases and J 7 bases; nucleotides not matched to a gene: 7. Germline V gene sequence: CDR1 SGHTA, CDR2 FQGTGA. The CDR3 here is CASSSPGLAGGMNEQFF. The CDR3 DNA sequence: TGTGCCAGCAGCTCACCGGGACTAGCGGGGGGGATGAATGAGCAGTTCTTC. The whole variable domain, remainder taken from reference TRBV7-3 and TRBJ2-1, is GAGVSQTPSNKVTEKGKYVELRCDPISGHTALYWYRQSLGQGPEFLIYFQGTGAADDSGLPNDRFFAVRPEGSVSTLKIQRTERGDSAVYLCASSSPGLAGGMNEQFFGPGTRLTVL.

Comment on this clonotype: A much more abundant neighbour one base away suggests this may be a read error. The CDR3 sequence is CTSSPRRYRTEAFF. The CDR3 nucleotides read TGTACCAGCAGCCCTCGACGGTATAGGACTGAAGCTTTCTTT. The chain recombines TRBV3-1 with TRBJ1-1; no definite D call. Germline V gene lookup returns CDR1 LGHDT and CDR2 YNNKEL (reference sequence). This CDR3 spans 14 amino acids.

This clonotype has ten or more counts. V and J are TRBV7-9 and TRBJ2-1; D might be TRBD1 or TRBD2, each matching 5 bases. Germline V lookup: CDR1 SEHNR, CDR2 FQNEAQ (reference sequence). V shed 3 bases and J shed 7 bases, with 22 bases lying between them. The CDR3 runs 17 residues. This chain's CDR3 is CASSFGAPSGTFNEQFF. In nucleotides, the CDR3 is TGTGCCAGCAGCTTCGGGGCCCCTTCCGGGACCTTTAATGAGCAGTTCTTC.

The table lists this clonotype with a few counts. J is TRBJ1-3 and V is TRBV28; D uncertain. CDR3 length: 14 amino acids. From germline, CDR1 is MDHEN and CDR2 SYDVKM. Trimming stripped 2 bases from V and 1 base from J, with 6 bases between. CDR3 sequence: CASSLTFSGNTIYF. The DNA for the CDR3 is TGTGCCAGCAGTTTAACATTTTCTGGAAACACCATATATTTT.

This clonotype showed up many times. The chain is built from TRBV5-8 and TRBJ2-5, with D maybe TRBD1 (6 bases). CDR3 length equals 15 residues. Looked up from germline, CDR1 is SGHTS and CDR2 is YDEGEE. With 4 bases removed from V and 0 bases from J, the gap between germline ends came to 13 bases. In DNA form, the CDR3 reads TGTGCCAGCAGCCGTCAACAGGGTAACCAAGAGACCCAGTACTTC. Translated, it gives CASSRQQGNQETQYF.

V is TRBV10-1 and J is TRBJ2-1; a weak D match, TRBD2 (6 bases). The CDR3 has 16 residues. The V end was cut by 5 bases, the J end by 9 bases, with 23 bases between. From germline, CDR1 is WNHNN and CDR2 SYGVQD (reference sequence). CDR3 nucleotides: TGCGCCAGCAGTCTTAGCGTCGGAGGGCCCGGTGGTGAGCAGTTCTTC. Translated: CASSLSVGGPGGEQFF.

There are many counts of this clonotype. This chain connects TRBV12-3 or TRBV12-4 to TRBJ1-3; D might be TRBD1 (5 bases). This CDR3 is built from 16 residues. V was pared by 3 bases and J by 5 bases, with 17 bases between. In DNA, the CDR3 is TGTGCCAGCAGTTTCAAGTCGGGGCTGAGAAGAAACACCATATATTTT. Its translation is CASSFKSGLRRNTIYF.

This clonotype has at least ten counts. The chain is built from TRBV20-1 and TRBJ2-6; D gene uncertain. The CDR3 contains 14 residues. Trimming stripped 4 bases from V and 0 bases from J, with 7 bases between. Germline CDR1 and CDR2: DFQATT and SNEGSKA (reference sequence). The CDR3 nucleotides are TGCAGTGCTACACTCCCCTCTGGGGCCAACGTCCTGACTTTC. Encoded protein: CSATLPSGANVLTF.

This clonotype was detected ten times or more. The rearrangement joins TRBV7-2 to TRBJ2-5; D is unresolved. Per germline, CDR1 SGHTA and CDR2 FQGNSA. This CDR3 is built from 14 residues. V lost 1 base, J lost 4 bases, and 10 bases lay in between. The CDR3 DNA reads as TGTGCCAGCAGCTTAGGAGGTTTAAGAGAGACCCAGTACTTC. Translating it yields CASSLGGLRETQYF.

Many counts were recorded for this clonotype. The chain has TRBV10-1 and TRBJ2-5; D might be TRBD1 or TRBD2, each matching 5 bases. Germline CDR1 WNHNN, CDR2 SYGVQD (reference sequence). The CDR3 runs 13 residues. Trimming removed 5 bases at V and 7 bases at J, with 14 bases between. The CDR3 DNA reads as TGCGCCAGCAGTTCGGGACCCGCGGGGACCCAGTACTTC. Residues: CASSSGPAGTQYF.

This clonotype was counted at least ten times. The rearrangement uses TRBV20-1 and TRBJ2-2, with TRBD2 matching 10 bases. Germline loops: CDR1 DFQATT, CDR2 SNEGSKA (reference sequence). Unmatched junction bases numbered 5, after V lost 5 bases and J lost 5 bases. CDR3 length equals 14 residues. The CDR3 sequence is CSAPSGRRTGELFF. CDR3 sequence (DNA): TGCAGTGCTCCTAGCGGGAGAAGGACCGGGGAGCTGTTTTTT.

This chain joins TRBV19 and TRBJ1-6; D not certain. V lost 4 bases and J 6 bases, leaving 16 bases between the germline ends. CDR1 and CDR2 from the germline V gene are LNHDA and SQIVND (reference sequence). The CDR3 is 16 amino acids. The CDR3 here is CASSTERPTANSPLHF. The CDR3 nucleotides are TGTGCCAGTAGTACGGAAAGGCCCACTGCTAATTCACCCCTCCACTTT.

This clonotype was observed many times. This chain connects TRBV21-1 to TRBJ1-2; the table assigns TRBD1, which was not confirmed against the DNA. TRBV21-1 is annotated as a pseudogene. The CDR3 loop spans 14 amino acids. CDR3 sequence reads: CASASKGRDYGYTF. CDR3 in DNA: TGTGCCAGCGCTTCCAAGGGGCGGGACTATGGCTACACCTTC.

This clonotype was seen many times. The CDR3 DNA reads as TGCGCCAGCAGCTTGGGGCGGTCTTCAGGGGAGCAGTACTTC. Its translation: CASSLGRSSGEQYF. V usage is TRBV5-1 and J usage is TRBJ2-7; maybe TRBD1 (5 bases). From germline, CDR1 is SGHRS and CDR2 YFSETQ. This CDR3 is built from 14 residues. Trimming removed 0 bases from V and 7 bases from J, with 14 bases in between.

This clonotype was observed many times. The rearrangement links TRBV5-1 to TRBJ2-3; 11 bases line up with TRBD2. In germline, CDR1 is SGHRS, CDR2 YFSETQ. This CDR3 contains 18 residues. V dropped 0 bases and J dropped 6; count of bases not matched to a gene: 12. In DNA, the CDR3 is TGCGCCAGCAGCTTGGGCTTCACTAGCGGGAGTAGAGGGGATACGCAGTATTTT. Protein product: CASSLGFTSGSRGDTQYF.

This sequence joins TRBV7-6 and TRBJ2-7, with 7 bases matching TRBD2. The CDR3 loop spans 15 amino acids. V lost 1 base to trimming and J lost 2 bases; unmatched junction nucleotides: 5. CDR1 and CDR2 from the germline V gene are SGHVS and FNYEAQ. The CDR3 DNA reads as TGTGCCAGCAGCTTAGAGAGCGGGGTCACCTACGAGCAGTACGTC. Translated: CASSLESGVTYEQYV.

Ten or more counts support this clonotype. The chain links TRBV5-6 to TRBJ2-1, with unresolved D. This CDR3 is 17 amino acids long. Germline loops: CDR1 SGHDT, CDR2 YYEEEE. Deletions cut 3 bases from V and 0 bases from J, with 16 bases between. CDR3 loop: CASSYLEGSSSYNEQFF. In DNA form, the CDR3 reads TGTGCCAGCAGCTACCTAGAAGGGTCTAGCTCCTACAATGAGCAGTTCTTC.

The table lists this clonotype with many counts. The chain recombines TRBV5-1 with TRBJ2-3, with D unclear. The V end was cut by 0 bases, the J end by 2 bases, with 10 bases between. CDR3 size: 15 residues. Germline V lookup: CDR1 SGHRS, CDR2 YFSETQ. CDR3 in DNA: TGCGCCAGCAGCTTGGAACCCACCCCCACAGATACGCAGTATTTT. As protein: CASSLEPTPTDTQYF.

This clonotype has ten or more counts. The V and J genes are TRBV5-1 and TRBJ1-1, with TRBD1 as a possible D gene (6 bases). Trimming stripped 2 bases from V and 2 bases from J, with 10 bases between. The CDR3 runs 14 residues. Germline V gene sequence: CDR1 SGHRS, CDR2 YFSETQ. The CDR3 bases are TGCGCCAGCAGCTTATACAGGGTTAACACTGAAGCTTTCTTT. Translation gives CASSLYRVNTEAFF.

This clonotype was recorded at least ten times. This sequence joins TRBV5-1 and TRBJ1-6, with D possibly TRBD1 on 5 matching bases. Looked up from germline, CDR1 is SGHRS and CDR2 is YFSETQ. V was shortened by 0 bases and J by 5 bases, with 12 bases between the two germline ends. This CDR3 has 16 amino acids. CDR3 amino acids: CASSLVPGTDNSPLHF. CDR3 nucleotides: TGCGCCAGCAGCTTGGTCCCCGGGACGGATAATTCACCCCTCCACTTT.

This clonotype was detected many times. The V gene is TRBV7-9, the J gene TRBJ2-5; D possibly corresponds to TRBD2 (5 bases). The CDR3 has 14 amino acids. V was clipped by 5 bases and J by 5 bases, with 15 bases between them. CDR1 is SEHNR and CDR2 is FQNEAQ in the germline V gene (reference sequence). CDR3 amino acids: CASSPWFRGETQYF. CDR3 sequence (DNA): TGTGCCAGCAGCCCCTGGTTTCGAGGGGAGACCCAGTACTTC. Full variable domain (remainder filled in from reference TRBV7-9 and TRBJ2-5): DTGVSQNPRHKITKRGQNVTFRCDPISEHNRLYWYRQTLGQGPEFLTYFQNEAQLEKSRLLSDRFSAERPKGSFSTLEIQRTEQGDSAMYLCASSPWFRGETQYFGPGTRLLVL.

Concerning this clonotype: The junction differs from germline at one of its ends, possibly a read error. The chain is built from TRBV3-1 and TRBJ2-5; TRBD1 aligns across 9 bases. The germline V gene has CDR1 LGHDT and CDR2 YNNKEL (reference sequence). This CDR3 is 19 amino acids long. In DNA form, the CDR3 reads TGTGCCTGCAGTTTACGGGGCGCACAGGGGGCAGGTTCGGGGGAGACCCAGTACTTC. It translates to CACSLRGAQGAGSGETQYF.

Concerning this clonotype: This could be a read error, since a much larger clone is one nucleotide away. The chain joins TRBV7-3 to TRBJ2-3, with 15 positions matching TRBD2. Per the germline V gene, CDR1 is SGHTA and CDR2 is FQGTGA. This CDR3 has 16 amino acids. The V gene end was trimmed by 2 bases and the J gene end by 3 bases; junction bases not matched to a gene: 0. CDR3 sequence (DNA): TGTGCCAGCAGCTTAGGGACTAGCGGGAGGACAGATACGCAGTATTTT. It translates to CASSLGTSGRTDTQYF.

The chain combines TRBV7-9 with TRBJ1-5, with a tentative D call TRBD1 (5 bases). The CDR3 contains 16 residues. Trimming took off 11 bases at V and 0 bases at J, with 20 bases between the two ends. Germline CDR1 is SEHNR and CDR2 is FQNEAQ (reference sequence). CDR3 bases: TGTGCCTGTAATCCAAAGGGGATTTATAGCAATCAGCCCCAGCATTTT. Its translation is CACNPKGIYSNQPQHF.

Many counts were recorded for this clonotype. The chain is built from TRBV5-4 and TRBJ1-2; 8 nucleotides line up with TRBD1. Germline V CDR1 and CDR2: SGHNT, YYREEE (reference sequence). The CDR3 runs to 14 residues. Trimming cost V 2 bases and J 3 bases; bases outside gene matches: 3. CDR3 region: CASSFSDRDYGYTF. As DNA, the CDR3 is TGTGCCAGCAGCTTTTCGGACAGGGACTATGGCTACACCTTC.

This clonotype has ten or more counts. CDR3 sequence reads: CASSAFGLAGGQGSYNEQFF. Written as DNA, the CDR3 is TGTGCCAGCAGTGCCTTCGGCCTAGCGGGAGGGCAGGGCTCCTACAATGAGCAGTTCTTC. The chain carries TRBV25-1 and TRBJ2-1, with TRBD2 matching 12 bases. This CDR3 contains 20 residues. Trimming removed 4 bases from V and 0 bases from J; junction bases left unmatched: 13. Germline loops: CDR1 MGHDK, CDR2 SYGVNS.

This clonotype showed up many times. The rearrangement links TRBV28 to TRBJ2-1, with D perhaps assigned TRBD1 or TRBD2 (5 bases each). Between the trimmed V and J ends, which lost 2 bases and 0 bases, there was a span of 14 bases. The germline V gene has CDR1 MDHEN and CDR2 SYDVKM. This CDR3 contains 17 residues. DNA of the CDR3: TGTGCCAGCAGTTTACCCGTGGGACGGAACTCCTACAATGAGCAGTTCTTC. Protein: CASSLPVGRNSYNEQFF. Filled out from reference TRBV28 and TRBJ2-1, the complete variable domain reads DVKVTQSSRYLVKRTGEKVFLECVQDMDHENMFWYRQDPGLGLRLIYFSYDVKMKEKGDIPEGYSVSREKKERFSLILESASTNQTSMYLCASSLPVGRNSYNEQFFGPGTRLTVL.

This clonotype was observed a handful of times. The CDR3 region is CASSALTRTGELFF. The CDR3 DNA reads as TGTGCCAGCAGCGCCCTAACTAGGACCGGGGAGCTGTTTTTT. J is TRBJ2-2 and V is TRBV9, with a tentative D call TRBD2 (5 bases). CDR1 and CDR2 from the germline V gene are SGDLS and YYNGEE. The V end was cut by 3 bases, the J end by 5 bases, with 11 bases between. The CDR3 extends over 14 amino acids. The full variable domain, completed using reference TRBV9 and TRBJ2-2, is DSGVTQTPKHLITATGQRVTLRCSPRSGDLSVYWYQQSLDQGLQFLIQYYNGEERAKGNILERFSAQQFPDLHSELNLSSLELGDSALYFCASSALTRTGELFFGEGSRLTVL.

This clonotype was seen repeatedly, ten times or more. The CDR3 DNA reads as TGCGCCAGCAGCCGGACAGAATCTGGGGCCAACGTCCTGACTTTC. It is translated as CASSRTESGANVLTF. The chain employs TRBV5-1 and TRBJ2-6; TRBD1 might be the D (6 bases). This CDR3 is 15 amino acids long. V gave up 4 bases and J gave up 1 base, with 9 bases separating them. Germline V gene data show CDR1 as SGHRS and CDR2 as YFSETQ.

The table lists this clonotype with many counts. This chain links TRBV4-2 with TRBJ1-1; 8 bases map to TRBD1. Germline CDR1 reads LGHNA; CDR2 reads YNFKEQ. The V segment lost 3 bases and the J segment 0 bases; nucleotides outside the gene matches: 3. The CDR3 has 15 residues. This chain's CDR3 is CASSQNRGLNTEAFF. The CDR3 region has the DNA TGTGCCAGCAGCCAGAACAGGGGGTTGAACACTGAAGCTTTCTTT.